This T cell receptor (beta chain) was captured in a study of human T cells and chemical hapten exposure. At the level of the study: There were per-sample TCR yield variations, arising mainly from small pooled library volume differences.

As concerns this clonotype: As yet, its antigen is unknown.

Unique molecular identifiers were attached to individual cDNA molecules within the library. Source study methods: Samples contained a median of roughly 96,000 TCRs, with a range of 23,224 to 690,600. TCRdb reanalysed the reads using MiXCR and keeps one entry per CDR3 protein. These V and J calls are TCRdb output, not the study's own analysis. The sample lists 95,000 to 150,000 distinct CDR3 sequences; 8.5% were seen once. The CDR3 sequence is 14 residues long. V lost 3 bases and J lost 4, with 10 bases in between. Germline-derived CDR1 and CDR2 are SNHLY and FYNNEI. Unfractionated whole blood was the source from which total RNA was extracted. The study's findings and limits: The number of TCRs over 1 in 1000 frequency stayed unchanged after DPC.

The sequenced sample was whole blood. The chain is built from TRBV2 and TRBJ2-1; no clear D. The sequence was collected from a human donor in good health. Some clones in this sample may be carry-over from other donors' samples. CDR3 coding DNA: TGTGCCAGCAGTGACAGCTACCCGTACAATGAGCAGTTCTTC. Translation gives CASSDSYPYNEQFF.